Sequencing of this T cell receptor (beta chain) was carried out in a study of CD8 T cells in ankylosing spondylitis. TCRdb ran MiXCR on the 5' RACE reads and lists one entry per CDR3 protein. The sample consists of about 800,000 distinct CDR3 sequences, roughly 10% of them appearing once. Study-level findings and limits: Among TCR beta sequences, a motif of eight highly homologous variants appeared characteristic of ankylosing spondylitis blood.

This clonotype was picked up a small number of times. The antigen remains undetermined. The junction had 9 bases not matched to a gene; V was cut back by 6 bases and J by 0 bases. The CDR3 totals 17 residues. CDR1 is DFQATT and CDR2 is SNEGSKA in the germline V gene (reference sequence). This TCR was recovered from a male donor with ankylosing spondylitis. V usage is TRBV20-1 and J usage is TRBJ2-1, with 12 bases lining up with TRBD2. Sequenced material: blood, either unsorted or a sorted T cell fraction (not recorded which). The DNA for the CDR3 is TGCAGTGCCCCGGGACTAGCGGGTTTGAGCTCCTACAATGAGCAGTTCTTC. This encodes CSAPGLAGLSSYNEQFF.